The 6 T cell receptor beta chains below all came from one sample that was sequenced in a study of immune evolution from preneoplasia to lung adenocarcinoma. TCRdb's copy holds only in-frame clones and misses some; the assay was immunoSEQ multiplex PCR. Here the sample spans a few thousand clones, about 80% being singletons. The sample taken for sequencing was FFPE minimally invasive lung adenocarcinoma tissue. These receptors originate from a person aged 60-79 years with lung adenocarcinoma.

V gene TRBV10-3 combines with J gene TRBJ2-3; D may be TRBD2 (5 bases). The germline V and J ends were trimmed by 7 bases and 2 bases, with 13 bases remaining between them. This CDR3 is built from 14 residues. Germline V gene sequence: CDR1 ENHRY, CDR2 SYGVKD. CDR3: CAIMAGSFTDTQYF. For the CDR3, the DNA is TGTGCCATCATGGCGGGCAGTTTCACAGATACGCAGTATTTT.

This clone came up a few times. This chain links TRBV2 with TRBJ2-7; 10 bases agree with TRBD1. Per the germline V gene, CDR1 is SNHLY and CDR2 is FYNNEI. This CDR3 has 14 amino acids. Trimming cost V 6 bases and J 6 bases; bases outside gene matches: 8. Written as DNA, the CDR3 is TGTGCCAGCAGCCCGGGACAGGGGTCCACCGAGCAGTACTTC. Protein product: CASSPGQGSTEQYF.

This clone was picked up one time. This rearrangement joins TRBV14 to TRBJ1-3, with D perhaps TRBD1 (6 bases). The CDR3 has 17 residues. V shed 2 bases and J shed 2 bases, with 16 bases lying between them. The germline V gene encodes CDR1 SGHDN and CDR2 FVKESK. The CDR3 reads CASSQSTGVVAGNTIYF. The CDR3 DNA reads as TGTGCCAGCAGCCAATCGACAGGAGTAGTCGCTGGAAACACCATATATTTT.

This chain connects TRBV5-6 to TRBJ1-2, with a tentative D call TRBD1 (5 bases). V was pared by 2 bases and J by 12 bases, with 23 bases between. This CDR3 region has 15 residues. Germline V CDR1 and CDR2: SGHDT, YYEEEE. Here the CDR3 reads CASSFLGGPLQSHTF. The CDR3 nucleotides read TGTGCCAGCAGCTTTCTCGGGGGACCCCTTCAAAGCCACACCTTC.

This clone turned up a few times. The chain joins TRBV5-5 to TRBJ1-1, with D uncertain. Trimming stripped 5 bases from V and 4 bases from J, with 12 bases between. CDR3 length: 13 amino acids. Germline CDR1 reads SGHKS; CDR2 reads YYEKEE (reference sequence). CDR3 nucleotide sequence: TGTGCCAGCAGAGACCTCGACGGCACTGAAGCTTTCTTT. Translated, it gives CASRDLDGTEAFF.

This clone was seen a handful of times. V is TRBV5-1 and J is TRBJ2-2, with unresolved D. Trimming took 1 base from V and 5 from J, leaving 12 bases between them. The germline gives CDR1 SGHRS, CDR2 YFSETQ. This CDR3 is built from 15 residues. This chain's CDR3 is CASSLTPGFTGELFF. CDR3 DNA: TGCGCCAGCAGCTTGACCCCCGGTTTTACCGGGGAGCTGTTTTTT.